This TCR beta chain was captured in a study of HIV-infected patients and healthy controls. This clonotype was counted between two and nine times. MiXCR was run by TCRdb on the 5' RACE reads, yielding one entry per CDR3 protein. The data hold about 67,000 distinct CDR3 sequences, with roughly 16% observed a single time. V dropped 5 bases and J dropped 4 bases, with 14 bases sitting between them. CDR3 size: 14 residues. Germline CDR1 reads MNHNS; CDR2 reads SASEGT. The specimen was CD4+ T cells from blood. This TCR came from a human donor in good health. The chain links TRBV6-1 to TRBJ1-1, with D perhaps matching TRBD1 (6 bases). This chain's CDR3 is CASSLGGAGTEAFF. The CDR3, as DNA: TGTGCCAGCAGTTTAGGGGGAGCGGGCACTGAAGCTTTCTTT.